These 11 T cell receptor beta chains were sequenced from one sample in a study of T cells in Graves' hyperthyroidism and ophthalmopathy. Amplification of TCR beta CDR3 regions used RNA as the template. The TCR CDR3 was amplified in a first-round RT-PCR using the HTBI primer set. TCRdb ran MiXCR on the multiplex PCR reads and lists one entry per CDR3 protein. The top ten hold roughly a third of the sample, which has about 640,000 distinct CDR3 sequences, about 20% seen once. Sequenced sample: blood. These receptors all stem from a man aged 30 to 45 with Graves' ophthalmopathy.

To note about this clonotype: A much larger clone sits a single nucleotide away, making a read error possible. The chain uses TRBV7-3 and TRBJ2-1, with 9 bases lining up with TRBD2. This CDR3 has 15 amino acids. With 0 bases clipped from V and 8 bases from J, the junction kept 5 bases outside the gene matches. Per the germline V gene, CDR1 is SGHTA and CDR2 is FQGTGA. The CDR3 nucleotides read TGTGCCAGCAGCTTAACTAGCGGGAGTAGGGATGAGCAGTTCTTC. This sequence encodes CASSLTSGSRDEQFF.

This clonotype was seen a few times. This chain links TRBV28 with TRBJ1-4; D gene unclear. The CDR3 runs to 16 residues. V lost 7 bases, J lost 0 bases, and 15 bases lay in between. CDR1 MDHEN and CDR2 SYDVKM come from the germline V gene. CDR3 DNA sequence: TGTGCCAGCATTCGGACGGCAAGTGCAACTAATGAAAAACTGTTTTTT. Protein: CASIRTASATNEKLFF.

The chain carries TRBV6-1 and TRBJ1-5; 8 bases match TRBD1. Germline V lookup: CDR1 MNHNS, CDR2 SASEGT. With V trimmed by 5 bases and J by 2 bases, 5 bases remained unmatched. The CDR3 spans 15 residues. The DNA for the CDR3 is TGTGCCAGCAGTTCAGGGGGCGCGGGCAATCAGCCCCAGCATTTT. This codes for CASSSGGAGNQPQHF.

This chain uses TRBV19 with TRBJ2-1; no definite D call. The CDR3 loop spans 14 amino acids. Germline V gene data show CDR1 as LNHDA and CDR2 as SQIVND (reference sequence). The CDR3 nucleotides are TGTGCAGTCGACGCCGGCGCCTCCTACAATGAGCAGTTCTTC. Translation gives CAVDAGASYNEQFF.

This chain joins TRBV20-1 and TRBJ2-1; maybe TRBD2 (6 bases). The V gene lost 7 bases and the J gene lost 4 bases, with 17 bases spanning the gap. The CDR3 is 14 amino acids. The germline V gene encodes CDR1 DFQATT and CDR2 SNEGSKA (reference sequence). In DNA form, the CDR3 reads TGCAGTGAGAAGCGGGTCCGACTTTACAATGAGCAGTTCTTC. Encoded protein: CSEKRVRLYNEQFF.

This clonotype was observed once. J is TRBJ1-3 and V is TRBV7-9; D unclear. V shed 1 base and J shed 4 bases, with 11 bases lying between them. This CDR3 is 15 amino acids long. Germline V gene sequence: CDR1 SEHNR, CDR2 FQNEAQ (reference sequence). The CDR3 sequence is CASSLVLDGGNTIYF. In nucleotides, the CDR3 is TGTGCCAGCAGCTTAGTTTTAGATGGAGGAAACACCATATATTTT.

The chain joins TRBV28 to TRBJ2-2; TRBD1 agrees at 8 bases. Per germline, CDR1 MDHEN and CDR2 SYDVKM. The CDR3 sequence is 16 residues long. J gave up 2 bases and V 4 bases, and 6 bases lay outside the gene matches. CDR3 sequence: CASSSFGQGNTGELFF. The CDR3, as DNA: TGTGCCAGCAGTTCCTTCGGACAGGGAAACACCGGGGAGCTGTTTTTT. The full variable domain, in which reference TRBV28 and TRBJ2-2 provide the parts outside the CDR3, is DVKVTQSSRYLVKRTGEKVFLECVQDMDHENMFWYRQDPGLGLRLIYFSYDVKMKEKGDIPEGYSVSREKKERFSLILESASTNQTSMYLCASSSFGQGNTGELFFGEGSRLTVL.

The sample holds many counts of this clonotype. The V call is TRBV28, the J call TRBJ1-1; 10 bases are shared with TRBD1. Germline trimming cut 6 bases from V and 1 base from J; bases unmatched to any gene: 2. Germline V gives CDR1 MDHEN, CDR2 SYDVKM. The CDR3 totals 14 residues. The CDR3 region has the DNA TGTGCCAGCAGGACAGGGGGCAAGAACACTGAAGCTTTCTTT. It codes for CASRTGGKNTEAFF.

This clonotype has ten or more counts. The V gene is TRBV28, the J gene TRBJ2-7; D call uncertain. The ends were cut back, 5 bases at V and 4 bases at J, with 9 bases in the middle. Germline V lookup: CDR1 MDHEN, CDR2 SYDVKM. This CDR3 region has 12 residues. The CDR3 region is CASSRYSYEQYF. The CDR3 DNA reads as TGTGCCAGCAGTCGTTACAGTTACGAGCAGTACTTC.

This clonotype was observed a few times. V usage is TRBV12-3 or TRBV12-4 and J usage is TRBJ2-2, with no clear D. The CDR3 consists of 17 residues. Trimming removed 3 bases at V and 0 bases at J, with 14 bases between. The CDR3 sequence: CASSLRGLPANTGELFF. CDR3 DNA: TGTGCCAGCAGTTTGCGCGGATTACCCGCGAACACCGGGGAGCTGTTTTTT.

This clonotype was found many times. V is TRBV5-1 and J is TRBJ2-1, with 9 nucleotides matching TRBD1. Germline values: CDR1 SGHRS, CDR2 YFSETQ. Unmatched junction bases numbered 4, after V lost 0 bases and J lost 6 bases. This CDR3 region has 15 residues. The CDR3 region has the DNA TGCGCCAGCAGCTTGGTCGCGACAGGGGGCAATGAGCAGTTCTTC. Its translation: CASSLVATGGNEQFF.